The 30 T cell receptor beta chains in this list originate from one sample, sequenced in a study of blood T cell repertoires in COVID-19. Sequencing used immunoSEQ multiplex PCR; TCRdb keeps in-frame clones, though not all of them. The repertoire includes about 380,000 clones, about four fifths of them detected once, and roughly 1.2% sits in the top ten. Sequenced: peripheral blood. These TCRs come from a human donor with acute or convalescent COVID-19. The donor label of this sample is uncertain.

This chain joins TRBV11-3 and TRBJ2-1, with D unresolved. The germline V gene encodes CDR1 SGHNT and CDR2 YENEEA. The CDR3 runs 14 residues. Trimming left V 0 bases short and J 5 bases short, with 8 bases between. CDR3 protein: CASSLEPRNNEQFF. CDR3 in DNA: TGTGCCAGCAGCTTAGAGCCTAGAAACAATGAGCAGTTCTTC.

This chain connects TRBV11-1 to TRBJ1-2; weak D call: TRBD1 (5 bases). The V and J ends lost 3 bases and 5 bases respectively, with 10 bases between them. CDR3 size: 13 residues. Germline CDR1 reads SGHAT; CDR2 reads FQDESV (reference sequence). CDR3 residues: CASSFPGRYGYTF. In DNA, the CDR3 is TGTGCCAGCAGCTTTCCAGGGCGGTATGGCTACACCTTC.

This clone came up a few times. The V and J genes are TRBV20-1 and TRBJ1-1; maybe TRBD1 (5 bases). V was cut by 3 bases and J by 3 bases, with 14 bases left in between. CDR1 is DFQATT and CDR2 is SNEGSKA in the germline V gene (reference sequence). There are 14 residues in the CDR3. CDR3 sequence reads: CSASGLGGDTEAFF. CDR3 bases: TGCAGTGCTAGTGGCCTGGGGGGGGACACTGAAGCTTTCTTT.

V gene TRBV6-5 combines with J gene TRBJ1-6, with 9 nucleotides matching TRBD1. The germline V gene has CDR1 MNHEY and CDR2 SVGAGI. The CDR3 contains 15 residues. Trimming removed 4 bases from V and 9 bases from J; junction bases left unmatched: 7. CDR3 sequence (DNA): TGTGCCAGCAGTTCCCGGACAGGGGTGAGTTCACCCCTCCACTTT. Its translation is CASSSRTGVSSPLHF.

This chain uses TRBV12-3 or TRBV12-4 with TRBJ1-4; D is unresolved. The V end lost 8 bases, the J end lost 6 bases, and 13 bases lay between the germline ends. CDR3 length: 13 amino acids. This CDR3 reads CASGEEVYEKLFF. The DNA for the CDR3 is TGTGCCAGCGGGGAGGAGGTCTATGAAAAACTGTTTTTT.

The rearrangement joins TRBV30 to TRBJ2-1; 10 nucleotides match TRBD2. Looked up from germline, CDR1 is GTSNPN and CDR2 is SVGIG (reference sequence). The V and J ends lost 7 bases and 7 bases, in that order; junction bases with no gene match: 10. The CDR3 sequence is 14 residues long. CDR3 DNA sequence: TGTGCCTCCCCTGGGGCTAGCGGGAGAAATGAGCAGTTCTTC. Translation: CASPGASGRNEQFF.

The chain is built from TRBV30 and TRBJ1-5, with 7 bases identical to TRBD1. Germline-derived CDR1 and CDR2 are GTSNPN and SVGIG (reference sequence). V shed 3 bases and J 5 bases; nucleotides not matched to a gene: 7. This CDR3 has 14 residues. Here the CDR3 reads CAWSPGQLYQPQHF. The CDR3 nucleotides are TGTGCCTGGAGCCCGGGACAGCTATATCAGCCCCAGCATTTT.

This clone was recorded a few times. The rearrangement joins TRBV4-2 to TRBJ1-2, with D possibly TRBD1 on 6 matching bases. V was shortened by 0 bases and J by 2 bases, with 10 bases between the two germline ends. This CDR3 has 15 amino acids. The germline V gene has CDR1 LGHNA and CDR2 YNFKEQ. The CDR3 DNA follows: TGTGCCAGCAGCCAAGATGGCCAGGGGAACTATGGCTACACCTTC. As protein: CASSQDGQGNYGYTF.

V gene TRBV4-1 combines with J gene TRBJ2-7; 8 bases match TRBD2. This CDR3 has 15 residues. The germline V gene encodes CDR1 MGHRA and CDR2 YSYEKL. V trimming: 0 bases; J trimming: 6 bases; junction bases outside the gene matches: 7. Written as DNA, the CDR3 is TGCGCCAGCAGCCAAGAGGGAACGGGGGGGAGCGAGCAGTACTTC. Amino acids: CASSQEGTGGSEQYF.

For this clone: Its ends do not fully match the called genes, so a read error is possible. This chain connects TRBV10-3 to TRBJ2-7; D uncertain. Germline V gene sequence: CDR1 ENHRY, CDR2 SYGVKD. The CDR3 loop spans 12 amino acids. Here the CDR3 reads CTISEQAYEQYF. CDR3 coding DNA: TGTACCATCAGTGAGCAGGCCTACGAGCAGTACTTC.

The chain employs TRBV30 and TRBJ1-2; 7 bases fit TRBD1. This CDR3 has 15 residues. Germline CDR1 and CDR2: GTSNPN and SVGIG (reference sequence). Germline trimming cut 0 bases from V and 4 bases from J; bases unmatched to any gene: 8. In nucleotides, the CDR3 is TGTGCCTGGAGTGTAGAGAGGGGGCGAATCTATGGCTACACCTTC. This gives the protein CAWSVERGRIYGYTF.

The chain employs TRBV28 and TRBJ1-1; TRBD1 aligns across 7 bases. Trimming took 8 bases from V and 5 from J; bases not matched to a gene: 8. The germline gives CDR1 MDHEN, CDR2 SYDVKM. The CDR3 spans 13 residues. As DNA, the CDR3 is TGTGCCAGCTGGAGGGGGCGTGGAACTGAAGCTTTCTTT. This codes for CASWRGRGTEAFF.

This clone is a singleton in its sample. The rearrangement uses TRBV11-2 and TRBJ2-5, with a weak D call TRBD2 (6 bases). There are 18 residues in the CDR3. Trimming cost V 5 bases and J 5 bases, with 27 bases left between them. Germline CDR1 SGHAT, CDR2 FQNNGV. This CDR3 reads CASSRQTLPGGAGETQYF. CDR3 nucleotide sequence: TGTGCCAGCAGCCGTCAAACACTTCCAGGAGGGGCTGGGGAGACCCAGTACTTC.

This chain links TRBV4-1 with TRBJ1-2, with 7 bases lining up with TRBD1. The germline CDR1 and CDR2 sequences are MGHRA and YSYEKL. The CDR3 loop spans 15 amino acids. With 4 bases clipped from V and 8 bases from J, the junction kept 13 bases outside the gene matches. This CDR3 is CASSRLGGLLGGYTF. The CDR3 DNA reads TGCGCCAGCAGCCGATTAGGGGGCTTATTGGGAGGCTACACCTTC.

The V and J genes are TRBV10-2 and TRBJ1-1; 7 bases match TRBD1. Germline V lookup: CDR1 WSHSY, CDR2 SAAADI. V trimming: 7 bases; J trimming: 3 bases; junction bases outside the gene matches: 11. The CDR3 length is 15 residues. This CDR3 is CASKGPRQGHTEAFF. CDR3 bases: TGCGCCAGCAAGGGCCCCCGACAGGGTCACACTGAAGCTTTCTTT.

V gene TRBV9 combines with J gene TRBJ1-2; tentative D call: TRBD1 (6 bases). Germline loops: CDR1 SGDLS, CDR2 YYNGEE. The V and J ends lost 0 bases and 0 bases respectively, with 15 bases between them. The CDR3 sequence is 17 residues long. CDR3 in amino acids: CASSVDHRAPTNYGYTF. CDR3 sequence (DNA): TGTGCCAGCAGCGTAGATCACAGGGCCCCCACTAACTATGGCTACACCTTC.

The chain combines TRBV4-2 with TRBJ1-5; D is possibly TRBD1 (5 bases). CDR3 size: 16 residues. Germline assignment: CDR1 LGHNA and CDR2 YNFKEQ. V lost 1 base and J lost 2, with 12 bases in between. CDR3 loop: CASSQGQGGGNQPQHF. In nucleotides, the CDR3 is TGTGCCAGCAGCCAAGGGCAGGGCGGTGGCAATCAGCCCCAGCATTTT.

V gene TRBV6-1 combines with J gene TRBJ2-2; 9 bases fit TRBD2. J gave up 5 bases and V 4 bases, and 11 bases lay outside the gene matches. CDR1 and CDR2 (germline): MNHNS, SASEGT. The CDR3 totals 17 residues. CDR3 bases: TGTGCCAGCAGTGTAATAGCGGGAGCGTTAGGGACCGGGGAGCTGTTTTTT. Its protein is CASSVIAGALGTGELFF.

This chain links TRBV9 with TRBJ2-7; D gene unclear. The V gene's germline CDR1 is SGDLS and CDR2 YYNGEE. The ends were cut back, 0 bases at V and 5 bases at J, with 9 bases in the middle. CDR3 length equals 13 residues. The CDR3, as DNA: TGTGCCAGCAGCGTAGGTACTTTCCACGAGCAGTACTTC. It translates to CASSVGTFHEQYF.

The genes are TRBV3-1 (or the pseudogene TRBV3-2) and TRBJ2-2; TRBD2 matches at 9 bases. V lost 2 bases and J lost 1; bases outside the gene matches: 11. The CDR3 totals 19 residues. Germline V gives CDR1 LGHDT, CDR2 YNNKEL (reference sequence). The CDR3 sequence: CASSQPSLAGRGNTGELFF. The CDR3 DNA reads as TGTGCCAGCAGCCAACCTTCTCTAGCGGGGAGGGGGAACACCGGGGAGCTGTTTTTT.

Only one count was recorded for this clone. The rearrangement joins TRBV6-1 to TRBJ2-7, with unresolved D. CDR3 length: 15 residues. Germline assignment: CDR1 MNHNS and CDR2 SASEGT. The V and J ends lost 0 bases and 2 bases respectively, with 11 bases between them. DNA of the CDR3: TGTGCCAGCAGTGAAGCCAGTTATCCTCCCTACGAGCAGTACTTC. This codes for CASSEASYPPYEQYF.

The V call is TRBV12-3 or TRBV12-4, the J call TRBJ1-2, with 8 positions matching TRBD1. This CDR3 region has 13 residues. With V trimmed by 4 bases and J by 6 bases, 4 bases remained unmatched. CDR3 protein: CASSSTGGDGYTF. The CDR3 nucleotides read TGTGCCAGCAGTTCAACAGGGGGAGATGGCTACACCTTC.

V and J are TRBV18 and TRBJ1-2, with 7 bases lining up with TRBD1. This CDR3 region has 15 residues. CDR1 and CDR2 (germline): KGHSH, LQKENI. Trimming cost V 5 bases and J 2 bases; bases outside gene matches: 8. Here the CDR3 DNA reads TGTGCCAGCTCATTTGACAGGGAACCCAACTATGGCTACACCTTC. Its translation: CASSFDREPNYGYTF.

Details on this clone: The same CDR3 can be traced to other DNA sequences in this sample. The chain combines TRBV6-1 with TRBJ1-1, with a weak D call TRBD1 (5 bases). V was cut by 0 bases and J by 2 bases, with 10 bases left in between. CDR1 and CDR2 from the germline V gene are MNHNS and SASEGT. This CDR3 region has 15 residues. CDR3 nucleotide sequence: TGTGCCAGCAGTGAAGCGCGGCAGGGAAACACTGAAGCTTTCTTT. The encoded protein is CASSEARQGNTEAFF.

The V gene is TRBV18, the J gene TRBJ1-3, with TRBD1 matching 7 bases. V was pared by 1 base and J by 2 bases, with 2 bases of the junction left unmatched. Germline CDR1 is KGHSH and CDR2 is LQKENI. The CDR3 spans 15 residues. CDR3 sequence reads: CASSPQGAAGNTIYF. The CDR3, as DNA: TGTGCCAGCTCACCACAGGGGGCGGCTGGAAACACCATATATTTT.

The V gene is TRBV7-9, the J gene TRBJ1-1; D remains ambiguous. This CDR3 spans 15 amino acids. The V and J ends lost 5 bases and 1 base respectively, with 14 bases between them. In germline, CDR1 is SEHNR, CDR2 FQNEAQ (reference sequence). The CDR3 DNA reads TGTGCCAGCAGCACGACAAGTTTCAAGAACACTGAAGCTTTCTTT. Its protein is CASSTTSFKNTEAFF. The full variable domain, completed using reference TRBV7-9 and TRBJ1-1, is DTGVSQNPRHKITKRGQNVTFRCDPISEHNRLYWYRQTLGQGPEFLTYFQNEAQLEKSRLLSDRFSAERPKGSFSTLEIQRTEQGDSAMYLCASSTTSFKNTEAFFGQGTRLTVV.

This clone has ten or more counts. The rearrangement links TRBV5-4 to TRBJ2-7, with 7 bases matching TRBD2. The CDR3 runs 14 residues. Germline-derived CDR1 and CDR2 are SGHNT and YYREEE (reference sequence). The V gene end was trimmed by 4 bases and the J gene end by 7 bases; junction bases not matched to a gene: 11. The CDR3: CASSIERGRREQYF. In nucleotides, the CDR3 is TGTGCCAGCAGCATCGAGCGGGGCCGTCGGGAGCAGTACTTC. The full variable domain, in which reference TRBV5-4 and TRBJ2-7 provide the parts outside the CDR3, is ETGVTQSPTHLIKTRGQQVTLRCSSQSGHNTVSWYQQALGQGPQFIFQYYREEENGRGNFPPRFSGLQFPNYSSELNVNALELDDSALYLCASSIERGRREQYFGPGTRLTVT.

This chain joins TRBV25-1 and TRBJ1-2; the D is unclear. V shed 6 bases and J shed 1 base, with 3 bases lying between them. CDR1 MGHDK and CDR2 SYGVNS come from the germline V gene. CDR3 size: 11 residues. CDR3 residues: CASSLNYGYTF. Written as DNA, the CDR3 is TGTGCCAGCAGCCTTAACTATGGCTACACCTTC.

This chain links TRBV21-1 with TRBJ1-1. TRBV21-1 constitutes a pseudogene. The CDR3 has 14 residues. CDR3 in amino acids: CASSNPGSGTEAFF. CDR3 bases: TGTGCCAGCAGCAATCCGGGGTCCGGTACTGAAGCTTTCTTT.

The gene calls are TRBV19 and TRBJ1-2; D is unclear. Germline loops: CDR1 LNHDA, CDR2 SQIVND (reference sequence). The V end lost 5 bases, the J end lost 8 bases, and 12 bases lay between the germline ends. The CDR3 contains 12 residues. CDR3 sequence: CASSPPWEGYTF. The DNA of the CDR3 is TGTGCCAGTAGTCCCCCTTGGGAGGGCTACACCTTC.